The 22 T cell receptor beta chains below were found in one sample sequenced in a study of control samples from healthy donors and cancer patients. The assay was immunoSEQ multiplex PCR, and TCRdb's table has in-frame clones only and misses some. The sample holds about 75,000 clones, about four fifths seen once. Sample: blood. The origin of the receptors is a man over 45 in good health.

The chain couples TRBV24-1 to TRBJ2-3, with TRBD2 matching 9 bases. Germline lookup yields CDR1 KGHDR and CDR2 SFDVKD. The CDR3 totals 17 residues. The trim removed 5 bases at V and 0 bases at J, leaving 8 bases unmatched. The CDR3 region is CATSVSTSGISTDTQYF. DNA for the CDR3: TGTGCCACCAGTGTCTCGACTAGCGGTATCAGCACAGATACGCAGTATTTT.

The genes are TRBV5-1 and TRBJ1-1; no definite D call. This CDR3 comprises 13 residues. Germline CDR1 SGHRS, CDR2 YFSETQ. V lost 4 bases and J lost 8, with 15 bases in between. This chain's CDR3 is CASSPFGRYEAFF. In DNA form, the CDR3 reads TGCGCCAGCAGCCCTTTTGGCAGGTACGAAGCTTTCTTT.

This chain connects TRBV11-3 to TRBJ2-3; TRBD2 matches at 10 bases. V dropped 5 bases and J dropped 0; count of bases not matched to a gene: 5. The CDR3 is 16 amino acids. Germline V gene data show CDR1 as SGHNT and CDR2 as YENEEA. The CDR3 bases are TGTGCCAGCAGCGTGACTAGCGGGCCAAGCACAGATACGCAGTATTTT. Translating gives CASSVTSGPSTDTQYF.

The J gene is TRBJ2-1, the V gene TRBV6-5; 10 bases map to TRBD2. Germline trimming cut 10 bases from V and 8 bases from J; bases unmatched to any gene: 5. This CDR3 has 12 residues. Germline-derived CDR1 and CDR2 are MNHEY and SVGAGI. The CDR3 is CATSGRAHEQFF. The DNA for the CDR3 is TGTGCCACCAGCGGGAGGGCCCATGAGCAGTTCTTC.

This clone qualifies as medium-sized. The chain employs TRBV4-3 and TRBJ1-4; 10 bases map to TRBD1. From germline, CDR1 is LGHNA and CDR2 YSLEER. Losses at the gene ends were 1 base for V and 8 bases for J; bases not matched to a gene: 4. The CDR3 runs to 15 residues. In DNA form, the CDR3 reads TGCGCCAGCAGCCAAGTGACAGGGGGCAGCGAAAAACTGTTTTTT. As protein: CASSQVTGGSEKLFF.

This chain uses TRBV7-9 with TRBJ2-7; TRBD1 is a possible D gene (5 bases). This CDR3 comprises 14 residues. The V gene's germline CDR1 is SEHNR and CDR2 FQNEAQ (reference sequence). Trimming took off 3 bases at V and 5 bases at J, with 14 bases between the two ends. CDR3 in amino acids: CASSFRDSFNEQYF. The CDR3 DNA sequence: TGTGCCAGCAGCTTTAGAGACAGTTTTAACGAGCAGTACTTC.

This chain uses TRBV6-5 with TRBJ2-3; D gene ambiguous. V lost 6 bases to trimming and J lost 6 bases, with 16 bases between them. The germline V gene encodes CDR1 MNHEY and CDR2 SVGAGI. The CDR3 sequence is 14 residues long. In DNA form, the CDR3 reads TGTGCCAGCAGAGGTTCGCGCGCGGTGGATACGCAGTATTTT. It is translated as CASRGSRAVDTQYF.

V usage is TRBV10-2 and J usage is TRBJ1-4, with 9 bases matching TRBD1. This CDR3 comprises 14 residues. In germline, CDR1 is WSHSY, CDR2 SAAADI. With 3 bases clipped from V and 7 bases from J, the junction kept 3 bases outside the gene matches. The CDR3 bases are TGCGCCAGCAGTGATCAGGACAGGGGTGAAAAACTGTTTTTT. This sequence encodes CASSDQDRGEKLFF.

V usage is TRBV7-2 and J usage is TRBJ2-3; 7 bases line up with TRBD2. Germline assignment: CDR1 SGHTA and CDR2 FQGNSA. The length of the CDR3 is 12 residues. V lost 5 bases, J lost 8 bases, and 4 bases stayed unmatched. In nucleotides, the CDR3 is TGTGCCAGCAGCAGCCCGGGGGGTACGCAGTATTTT. Protein product: CASSSPGGTQYF.

This chain connects TRBV4-1 to TRBJ1-5; 9 bases agree with TRBD1. Losses at the gene ends were 1 base for V and 7 bases for J; bases not matched to a gene: 8. Germline V gene sequence: CDR1 MGHRA, CDR2 YSYEKL. CDR3 size: 16 residues. The CDR3 DNA follows: TGCGCCAGCAGCCAAGCGGGACAGGGTGTCCGGCAGCCCCAGCATTTT. Protein: CASSQAGQGVRQPQHF.

V is TRBV25-1 and J is TRBJ2-7, with D possibly TRBD1 on 5 matching bases. Germline V gives CDR1 MGHDK, CDR2 SYGVNS. The CDR3 has 17 residues. Trimming took 1 base from V and 3 from J, leaving 19 bases between them. The CDR3 DNA is TGTGCCAGCAGTGAATTGGGCCAGGGATCCCCTATCTACGAGCAGTACTTC. This sequence encodes CASSELGQGSPIYEQYF.

The chain has TRBV30 and TRBJ2-7; 8 bases are a match to TRBD1. CDR1 and CDR2 from the germline V gene are GTSNPN and SVGIG (reference sequence). The CDR3 spans 15 residues. V gave up 3 bases and J gave up 5 bases; unmatched junction bases: 12. CDR3 DNA sequence: TGTGCCTGGAGGGACAGGGTTTTATCGGGGAACGAGCAGTACTTC. Its protein is CAWRDRVLSGNEQYF. The full variable domain, with the rest looked up from reference TRBV30 and TRBJ2-7, is SQTIHQWPATLVQPVGSPLSLECTVEGTSNPNLYWYRQAAGRGLQLLFYSVGIGQISSEVPQNLSASRPQDRQFILSSKKLLLSDSGFYLCAWRDRVLSGNEQYFGPGTRLTVT.

The chain recombines TRBV7-9 with TRBJ2-1; no clear D. Trimming shortened V by 3 bases and J by 0 bases, and 12 bases separated the two germline ends. Looked up from germline, CDR1 is SEHNR and CDR2 is FQNEAQ (reference sequence). This CDR3 region has 16 residues. The CDR3 DNA is TGTGCCAGCAGCTTGTCCTTATCGAGCTCCTACAATGAGCAGTTCTTC. The encoded protein is CASSLSLSSSYNEQFF.

The V and J genes are TRBV5-1 and TRBJ1-2, with unresolved D. The CDR3 consists of 13 residues. Germline V gives CDR1 SGHRS, CDR2 YFSETQ. V lost 0 bases and J lost 2, with 5 bases in between. This chain's CDR3 is CASSLGQNYGYTF. Here the CDR3 DNA reads TGCGCCAGCAGCTTGGGGCAGAACTATGGCTACACCTTC.

V gene TRBV4-2 combines with J gene TRBJ1-3; D uncertain. The CDR3 consists of 16 residues. Per the germline V gene, CDR1 is LGHNA and CDR2 is YNFKEQ. V was cut by 0 bases and J by 8 bases, with 17 bases left in between. CDR3 in DNA: TGTGCCAGCAGCCAAGATCTTGGTCGCGTAGCGGACACCATATATTTT. As protein: CASSQDLGRVADTIYF.

The chain links TRBV6-5 to TRBJ2-2; D may be TRBD1 (6 bases). There are 14 residues in the CDR3. Germline CDR1 reads MNHEY; CDR2 reads SVGAGI. The germline V and J ends were trimmed by 5 bases and 1 base, with 8 bases remaining between them. CDR3 in amino acids: CASSLDRNTGELFF. CDR3 in DNA: TGTGCCAGCAGTCTGGACAGGAACACCGGGGAGCTGTTTTTT.

The chain is built from TRBV28 and TRBJ2-2; D remains unclear. Between the trimmed V and J ends, which lost 5 bases and 8 bases, there was a span of 6 bases. The CDR3 has 11 residues. Looked up from germline, CDR1 is MDHEN and CDR2 is SYDVKM. CDR3 region: CASSPRGELFF. The DNA for the CDR3 is TGTGCCAGCAGTCCTCGGGGGGAGCTGTTTTTT.

The CDR3 region has the DNA TGCGCCAGCAGTCAACGACAAGCAGGTCGTGGAACAAGCGGGAGTAGGTACGAGCAGTACTTC. This sequence encodes CASSQRQAGRGTSGSRYEQYF. This chain joins TRBV23-1 and TRBJ2-7; 8 bases are shared with TRBD2. TRBV23-1 is given ORF status, its function remaining uncertain. This CDR3 contains 21 residues. The V and J ends lost 2 bases and 4 bases, in that order; junction bases with no gene match: 25.

The chain links TRBV12-5 to TRBJ2-3; 8 bases map to TRBD2. The CDR3 contains 17 residues. The V gene's germline CDR1 is LGHNT and CDR2 FRNRAP. J gave up 5 bases and V 2 bases, and 12 bases lay outside the gene matches. The DNA for the CDR3 is TGTGCTAGTGGTTTGATTAGAACTAGCGGTGCCGGAGATACGCAGTATTTT. Protein: CASGLIRTSGAGDTQYF.

This clone has just a few counts. The V call is TRBV6-5, the J call TRBJ1-5, with D perhaps TRBD1 (5 bases). V was pared by 5 bases and J by 5 bases, with 10 bases between. CDR3 length equals 13 residues. CDR1 is MNHEY and CDR2 is SVGAGI in the germline V gene. For the CDR3, the DNA is TGTGCCAGCAGTCGGGGCGAGGATCAGCCCCAGCATTTT. As protein: CASSRGEDQPQHF.

Only one count was recorded for this clone. The CDR3 reads CASSLGSGGTNGYTF. CDR3 bases: TGTGCCAGCAGCTTGGGGTCTGGGGGAACTAATGGCTACACCTTC. The chain has TRBV5-4 and TRBJ1-2, with D perhaps TRBD1 (5 bases). The CDR3 contains 15 residues. The germline gives CDR1 SGHNT, CDR2 YYREEE (reference sequence). V was trimmed by 0 bases and J by 6 bases, leaving 15 bases between them.

The chain joins TRBV30 to TRBJ1-2, with TRBD1 identical over 8 bases. The CDR3 length is 14 residues. The germline V gene encodes CDR1 GTSNPN and CDR2 SVGIG (reference sequence). Trimming took 5 bases from V and 3 from J; bases not matched to a gene: 8. CDR3 sequence: CAWGRQGTYYGYTF. The CDR3 nucleotides read TGTGCCTGGGGGAGACAGGGGACTTACTATGGCTACACCTTC.